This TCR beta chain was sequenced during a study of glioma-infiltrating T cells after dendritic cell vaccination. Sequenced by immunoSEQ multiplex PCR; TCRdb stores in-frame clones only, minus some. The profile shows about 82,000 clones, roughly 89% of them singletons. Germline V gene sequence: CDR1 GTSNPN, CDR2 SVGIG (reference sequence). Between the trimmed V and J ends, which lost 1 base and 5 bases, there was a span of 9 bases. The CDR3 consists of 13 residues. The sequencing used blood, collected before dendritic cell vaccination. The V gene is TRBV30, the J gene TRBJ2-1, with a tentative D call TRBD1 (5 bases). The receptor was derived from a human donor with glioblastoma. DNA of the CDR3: TGTGCCTGGAGTGACGGCAGGGACAATGAGCAGTTCTTC. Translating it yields CAWSDGRDNEQFF.